The TCR beta chain under discussion was sequenced for a study of shared clonotypes between healthy human individuals. Regarding the study as a whole: When naive CD4 clonotypes were compared across a few donors, 4% to 5.5% were shared.

The table lists this clone with a count of one. Its antigen is unknown. The CDR3 loop spans 13 amino acids. CDR1 and CDR2 from the germline V gene are SGDLS and YYNGEE. V was trimmed by 0 bases and J by 1 base, leaving 3 bases between them. The test was conducted at deep level. Sequencing was performed with immunoSEQ multiplex PCR; in TCRdb, only in-frame clones are kept and a portion is missing. The sample records under 850,000 clones, 55% to 80% being singletons. This TCR was recovered from a woman in her 30s in good health. Sequenced material: memory CD4+ T cells sorted from blood. Subset of the sample: CD45RA-negative fraction. The genes are TRBV9 and TRBJ2-3; D remains ambiguous. The DNA of the CDR3 is TGTGCCAGCAGCGTAGGGCGCACAGATACGCAGTATTTT. Protein: CASSVGRTDTQYF.